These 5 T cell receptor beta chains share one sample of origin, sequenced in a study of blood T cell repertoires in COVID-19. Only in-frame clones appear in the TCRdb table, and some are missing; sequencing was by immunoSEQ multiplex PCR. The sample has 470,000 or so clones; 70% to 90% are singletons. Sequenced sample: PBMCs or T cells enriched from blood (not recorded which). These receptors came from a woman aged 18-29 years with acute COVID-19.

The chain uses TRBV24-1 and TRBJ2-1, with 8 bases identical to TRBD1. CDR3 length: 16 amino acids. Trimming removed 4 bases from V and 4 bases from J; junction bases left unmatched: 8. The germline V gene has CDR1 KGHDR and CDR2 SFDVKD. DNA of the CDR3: TGTGCCACCAGTGACTATGGGGACAGGCCATACAATGAGCAGTTCTTC. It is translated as CATSDYGDRPYNEQFF.

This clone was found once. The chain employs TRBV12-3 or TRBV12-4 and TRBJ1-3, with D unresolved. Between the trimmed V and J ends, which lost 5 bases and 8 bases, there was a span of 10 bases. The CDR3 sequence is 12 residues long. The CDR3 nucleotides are TGTGCCAGCAGTAAAAAGCTATACACCATATATTTT. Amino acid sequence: CASSKKLYTIYF.

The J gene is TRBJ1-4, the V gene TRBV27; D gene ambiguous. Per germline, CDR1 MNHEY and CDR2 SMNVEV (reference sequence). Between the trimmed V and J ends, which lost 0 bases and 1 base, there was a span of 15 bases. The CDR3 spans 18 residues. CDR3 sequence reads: CASSLSRTLLGTNEKLFF. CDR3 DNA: TGTGCCAGCAGTTTATCGAGGACTCTACTTGGAACTAATGAAAAACTGTTTTTT.

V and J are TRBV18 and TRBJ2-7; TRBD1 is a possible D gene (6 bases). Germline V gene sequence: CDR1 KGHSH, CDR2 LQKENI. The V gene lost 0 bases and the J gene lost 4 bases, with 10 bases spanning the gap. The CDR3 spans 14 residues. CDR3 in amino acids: CASSPPGQRYEQYF. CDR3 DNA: TGTGCCAGCTCACCACCGGGACAACGATACGAGCAGTACTTC.

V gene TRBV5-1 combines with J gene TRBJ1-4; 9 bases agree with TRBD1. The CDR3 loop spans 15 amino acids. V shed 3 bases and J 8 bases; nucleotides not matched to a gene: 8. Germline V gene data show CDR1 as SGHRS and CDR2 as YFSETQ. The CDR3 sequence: CASSWGTGSREKLFF. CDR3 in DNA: TGCGCCAGCAGCTGGGGGACAGGGTCGAGGGAAAAACTGTTTTTT.